This T cell receptor (beta chain) was identified in a study of cytomegalovirus exposure and HLA in healthy donors. The CDR3 is 14 amino acids. From germline, CDR1 is MDHEN and CDR2 SYDVKM. J lost 1 base, V lost 10 bases, and 5 bases had no gene match. Produced via immunoSEQ multiplex PCR; TCRdb's table is partial and in-frame only. The sample records about 66,000 clones, approximately 97% being singletons. This chain connects TRBV28 to TRBJ2-2; 8 bases align to TRBD2. This receptor was identified in a woman between 18 and 29 years old in good health and CMV-seropositive. The specimen was PBMCs. The CDR3 sequence: CAISGSLNTGELFF. CDR3 DNA: TGTGCCATCAGCGGGAGCCTGAACACCGGGGAGCTGTTTTTT.